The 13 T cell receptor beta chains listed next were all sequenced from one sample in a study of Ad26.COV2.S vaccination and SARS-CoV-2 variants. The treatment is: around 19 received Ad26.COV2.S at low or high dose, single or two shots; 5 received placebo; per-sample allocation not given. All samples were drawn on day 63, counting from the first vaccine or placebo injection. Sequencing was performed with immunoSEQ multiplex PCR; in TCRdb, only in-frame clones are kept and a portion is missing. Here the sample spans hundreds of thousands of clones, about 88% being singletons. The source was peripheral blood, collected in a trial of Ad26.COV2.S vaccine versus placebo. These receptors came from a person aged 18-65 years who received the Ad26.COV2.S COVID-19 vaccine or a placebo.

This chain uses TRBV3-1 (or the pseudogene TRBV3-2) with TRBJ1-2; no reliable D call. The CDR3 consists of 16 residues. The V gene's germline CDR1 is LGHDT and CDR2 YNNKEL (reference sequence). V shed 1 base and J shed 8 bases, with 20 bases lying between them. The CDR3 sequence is CASSQAGGRRSEGYTF. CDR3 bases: TGTGCCAGCAGCCAAGCGGGTGGCCGGAGGTCTGAGGGCTACACCTTC.

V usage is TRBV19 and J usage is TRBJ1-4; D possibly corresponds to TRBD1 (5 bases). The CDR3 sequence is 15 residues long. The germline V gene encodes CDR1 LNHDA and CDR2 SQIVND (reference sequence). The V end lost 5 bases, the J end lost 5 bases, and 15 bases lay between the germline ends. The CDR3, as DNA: TGTGCCAGTAGTGCCCGGGTGGGGGGAAATGAAAAACTGTTTTTT. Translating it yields CASSARVGGNEKLFF.

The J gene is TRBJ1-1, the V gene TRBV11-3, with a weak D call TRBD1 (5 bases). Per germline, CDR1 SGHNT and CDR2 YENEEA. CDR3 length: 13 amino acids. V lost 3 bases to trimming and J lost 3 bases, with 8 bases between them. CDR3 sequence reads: CASSFRVDTEAFF. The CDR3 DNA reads TGTGCCAGCAGCTTCAGGGTTGACACTGAAGCTTTCTTT.

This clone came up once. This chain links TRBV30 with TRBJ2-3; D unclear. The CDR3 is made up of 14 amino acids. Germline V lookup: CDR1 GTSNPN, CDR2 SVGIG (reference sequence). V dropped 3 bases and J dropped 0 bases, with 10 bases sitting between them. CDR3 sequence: CAWRAQISTDTQYF. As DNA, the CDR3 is TGTGCCTGGAGAGCGCAGATTAGCACAGATACGCAGTATTTT. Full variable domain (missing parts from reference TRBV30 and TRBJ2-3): SQTIHQWPATLVQPVGSPLSLECTVEGTSNPNLYWYRQAAGRGLQLLFYSVGIGQISSEVPQNLSASRPQDRQFILSSKKLLLSDSGFYLCAWRAQISTDTQYFGPGTRLTVL.

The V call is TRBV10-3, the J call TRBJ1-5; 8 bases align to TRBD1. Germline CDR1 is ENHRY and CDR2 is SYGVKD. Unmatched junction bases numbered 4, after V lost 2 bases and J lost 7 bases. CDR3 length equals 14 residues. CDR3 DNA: TGTGCCATCAGTGAGGGACAGGGATGGCAGCCCCAGCATTTT. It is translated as CAISEGQGWQPQHF.

In DNA form, the CDR3 reads TGTGCCAGCAGCTTAGAAGCCAGGGATACGCAGTATTTT. This codes for CASSLEARDTQYF. The chain is built from TRBV7-2 and TRBJ2-3; D unclear. Trimming took 1 base from V and 6 from J, leaving 8 bases between them. Germline assignment: CDR1 SGHTA and CDR2 FQGNSA. The CDR3 runs to 13 residues.

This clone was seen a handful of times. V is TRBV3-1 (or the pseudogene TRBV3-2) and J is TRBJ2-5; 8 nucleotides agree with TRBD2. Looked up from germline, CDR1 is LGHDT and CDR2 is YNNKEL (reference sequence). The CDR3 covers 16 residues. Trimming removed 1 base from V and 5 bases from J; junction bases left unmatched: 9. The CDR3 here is CASSQGTGGDVETQYF. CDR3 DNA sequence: TGTGCCAGCAGCCAAGGAACGGGGGGGGACGTGGAGACCCAGTACTTC.

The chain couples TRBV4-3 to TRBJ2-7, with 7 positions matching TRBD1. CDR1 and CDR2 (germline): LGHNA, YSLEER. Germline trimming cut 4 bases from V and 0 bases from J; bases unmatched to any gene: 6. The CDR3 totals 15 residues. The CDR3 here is CASSLGTASSYEQYF. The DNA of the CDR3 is TGCGCCAGCAGCCTCGGGACAGCCAGCTCCTACGAGCAGTACTTC.

The CDR3 DNA sequence: TGTGCCAGCAGCCTTAGACTAGCGGGAGGGCCCTACAATGAGCAGTTCTTC. It specifies CASSLRLAGGPYNEQFF. The chain employs TRBV4-2 and TRBJ2-1; 14 nucleotides match TRBD2. The CDR3 covers 17 residues. The germline gives CDR1 LGHNA, CDR2 YNFKEQ. Trimming cost V 4 bases and J 2 bases; bases outside gene matches: 4.

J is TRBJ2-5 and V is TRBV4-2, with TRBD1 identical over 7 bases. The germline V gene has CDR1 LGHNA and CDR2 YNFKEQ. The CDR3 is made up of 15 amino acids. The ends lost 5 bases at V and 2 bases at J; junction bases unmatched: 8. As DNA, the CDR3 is TGTGCCAGCAGCTCCCGACAGGGTCGGCAAGAGACCCAGTACTTC. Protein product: CASSSRQGRQETQYF.

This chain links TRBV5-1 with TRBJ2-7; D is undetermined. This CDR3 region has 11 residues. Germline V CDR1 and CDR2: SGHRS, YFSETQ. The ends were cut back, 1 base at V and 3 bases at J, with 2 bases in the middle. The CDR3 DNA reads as TGCGCCAGCAGCTTGTACTACGAGCAGTACTTC. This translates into CASSLYYEQYF. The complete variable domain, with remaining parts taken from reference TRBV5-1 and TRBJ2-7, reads KAGVTQTPRYLIKTRGQQVTLSCSPISGHRSVSWYQQTPGQGLQFLFEYFSETQRNKGNFPGRFSGRQFSNSRSEMNVSTLELGDSALYLCASSLYYEQYFGPGTRLTVT.

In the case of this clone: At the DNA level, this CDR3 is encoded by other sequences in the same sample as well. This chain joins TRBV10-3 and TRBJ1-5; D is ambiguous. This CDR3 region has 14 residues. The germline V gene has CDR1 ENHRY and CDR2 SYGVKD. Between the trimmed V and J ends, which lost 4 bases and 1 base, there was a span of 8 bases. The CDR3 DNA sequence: TGTGCCATCAGTGGGGAGGACAGCAATCAGCCCCAGCATTTT. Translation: CAISGEDSNQPQHF.

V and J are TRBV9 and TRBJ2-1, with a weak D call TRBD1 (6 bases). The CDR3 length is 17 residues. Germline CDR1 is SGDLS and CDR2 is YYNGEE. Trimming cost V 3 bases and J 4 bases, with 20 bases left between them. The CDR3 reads CASSDNLNRDTYNEQFF. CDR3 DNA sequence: TGTGCCAGCAGCGATAATCTTAACCGGGACACTTACAATGAGCAGTTCTTC.